This is a list of T cell receptor beta chains from one sample in a study of STAT3 mutations in large granular lymphocyte leukemia. Libraries were prepared by immunoSEQ multiplex PCR; TCRdb keeps only in-frame clonotypes and omits some of them. The sample comprises fewer than 9,500 clones, under 85% of which are singletons, and roughly 25% rests with the top ten. The sample comprised peripheral blood mononuclear cells. The receptors shown here come from a woman aged 40 to 50 with T-cell large granular lymphocyte leukemia. Some clones in this sample may be carry-over from other donors' samples. Both conserved end residues are part of each CDR3. Fields, in order: J gene, D gene, clone size, V gene, CDR3 protein, CDR3 DNA. The D gene is left open where the match is weak. The size entry is marked missing in some rows and otherwise reads once, few, many or a size class.

TRBJ1-5	TRBD1	NA	TRBV4-3	CASSQDFGQGNQPQHF	TGCGCCAGCAGCCAAGACTTCGGACAGGGAAACCAGCCCCAGCATTTT
TRBJ1-4	NA	NA	TRBV7-9	CASTTGGREDNEKLFF	TGTGCCAGCACCACGGGAGGCCGAGAAGACAATGAAAAACTGTTTTTT
TRBJ2-7	NA	NA	TRBV10-2	CASSSTDGTYEQYF	TGCGCCAGCAGCTCTACCGACGGAACCTACGAGCAGTACTTC
TRBJ2-7	NA	NA	TRBV30	CAWGGTVYEQYF	TGTGCCTGGGGGGGGACAGTCTACGAGCAGTACTTC
TRBJ2-7	NA	NA	TRBV7-6	CASSLLLAGYEQYF	TGTGCCAGCAGCCTTCTACTAGCAGGCTACGAGCAGTACTTC
TRBJ1-2	NA	NA	TRBV7-9	CASSLGAWGQDYGYTF	TGTGCCAGCAGCTTAGGGGCCTGGGGGCAAGACTATGGCTACACCTTC
TRBJ2-7	NA	NA	TRBV5-6	CASSLGGSSYEQYF	TGTGCCAGCAGCTTGGGGGGGTCATCCTACGAGCAGTACTTC
TRBJ2-7	NA	few	TRBV27	CASSLGSAGDGSYEQYF	TGTGCCAGCAGTTTAGGATCAGCAGGGGATGGGTCCTACGAGCAGTACTTC
TRBJ1-1	NA	NA	TRBV5-4	CASVGESAEAFF	TGTGCCAGCGTAGGGGAGTCGGCTGAAGCTTTCTTT
TRBJ1-1	TRBD1	NA	TRBV29-1	CSVGGDRVGDTEAFF	TGCAGCGTTGGAGGGGACAGGGTTGGCGACACTGAAGCTTTCTTT
TRBJ2-5	NA	NA	TRBV5-1	CASSLLGAGGETQYF	TGCGCCAGCAGCTTGCTGGGCGCCGGTGGCGAGACCCAGTACTTC
TRBJ1-2	NA	NA	TRBV6-5	CASSPERTRAGGYTF	TGTGCCAGCAGTCCCGAGAGGACCCGCGCGGGAGGCTACACCTTC
TRBJ2-6	TRBD2	NA	TRBV5-4	CASSPGLAGAGANVLTF	TGTGCCAGCAGCCCCGGACTAGCGGGAGCTGGGGCCAACGTCCTGACTTTC
TRBJ1-1	NA	NA	TRBV18	CASSPYRSDEAFF	TGTGCCAGCTCACCCTACAGGTCCGATGAAGCTTTCTTT
TRBJ1-1	NA	NA	TRBV18	CASSPRWGGADTEAFF	TGTGCCAGCTCACCAAGATGGGGGGGGGCGGACACTGAAGCTTTCTTT
TRBJ2-6	NA	NA	TRBV5-1	CASSLVGANVLTF	TGCGCCAGCAGCTTGGTTGGGGCCAACGTCCTGACTTTC
TRBJ1-2	TRBD1	few	TRBV5-5	CASSAGTGPANYGYTF	TGTGCCAGCAGCGCCGGGACAGGCCCCGCTAACTATGGCTACACCTTC
TRBJ2-5	NA	NA	TRBV18	CASSPSGQETQYF	TGTGCCAGCTCACCATCGGGCCAAGAGACCCAGTACTTC
TRBJ1-5	NA	NA	TRBV30	CAWSGAPFQPQHF	TGTGCCTGGAGTGGGGCCCCTTTCCAGCCCCAGCATTTT
TRBJ2-7	TRBD2	NA	TRBV5-4	CASSALNQRGEREQYF	TGTGCCAGCAGCGCGCTGAACCAGCGGGGGGAGCGCGAGCAGTACTTC
TRBJ2-5	NA	few	TRBV7-2	CASSLPDAGQKTQYF	TGTGCCAGCAGCCTCCCCGATGCGGGACAGAAGACCCAGTACTTC
TRBJ2-7	NA	NA	TRBV27	CASSLLQGDVGQYF	TGTGCCAGCAGTTTATTACAGGGTGATGTGGGTCAGTACTTC
TRBJ2-3	NA	once	TRBV5-6	CASSPSLGVGDTQYF	TGTGCCAGCAGCCCTAGCTTGGGTGTAGGAGATACGCAGTATTTT
TRBJ2-1	NA	NA	TRBV7-3	CASSFLGRSSYNEQFF	TGTGCCAGCAGCTTTCTTGGTCGGAGCTCCTACAATGAGCAGTTCTTC
TRBJ1-2	NA	NA	TRBV29-1	CSVGEGTFGVGYTF	TGCAGCGTTGGGGAGGGCACCTTCGGCGTTGGCTACACCTTC
TRBJ1-6	NA	NA	TRBV25-1	CASSEASMVWGSPLHF	TGTGCCAGCAGTGAGGCCAGTATGGTGTGGGGTTCACCCCTCCACTTT
TRBJ2-7	NA	NA	TRBV5-1	CASSLDLYEQYF	TGCGCCAGCAGCTTGGACTTATACGAGCAGTACTTC
TRBJ1-2	TRBD1	NA	TRBV20-1	CSADRENGYTF	TGCAGTGCCGACAGGGAGAATGGCTACACCTTC
TRBJ2-7	NA	NA	TRBV4-1	CASSQGRVWTYEQYF	TGCGCCAGCAGCCAAGGTCGAGTTTGGACCTACGAGCAGTACTTC
TRBJ1-2	NA	NA	TRBV7-9	CASGRTGPYGYTF	TGTGCCAGCGGCCGAACAGGTCCCTATGGCTACACCTTC
TRBJ2-1	NA	NA	TRBV7-3	CASSPREEGVCNEQFF	TGTGCCAGCAGCCCCAGGGAGGAGGGAGTATGCAATGAGCAGTTCTTC
TRBJ1-5	TRBD1	NA	TRBV18	CASSPPGQNNQPQHF	TGTGCCAGCTCACCACCGGGACAGAACAATCAGCCCCAGCATTTT
TRBJ2-7	NA	NA	TRBV30	CAWRGGQNSYEQYF	TGTGCCTGGAGGGGGGGACAGAACTCCTACGAGCAGTACTTC
TRBJ2-1	NA	NA	TRBV29-1	CSVRPTSSYNEQFF	TGCAGCGTCCGACCCACAAGCTCCTACAATGAGCAGTTCTTC
TRBJ1-1	NA	once	TRBV5-1	CASMLGADTEAFF	TGCGCCAGCATGCTGGGGGCGGACACTGAAGCTTTCTTT
TRBJ2-7	NA	NA	TRBV5-4	CASSLGDLLGDEQYF	TGTGCCAGCAGCTTGGGGGACCTCCTGGGGGACGAGCAGTACTTC
TRBJ2-4	NA	NA	TRBV7-9	CASSLPRFGVKNIQYF	TGTGCCAGCAGCTTACCCCGGTTCGGGGTCAAAAACATTCAGTACTTC
TRBJ1-6	NA	NA	TRBV6-5	CASSSRDWGGDSPLHF	TGTGCCAGCAGTTCTCGTGATTGGGGGGGTGATTCACCCCTCCACTTT
TRBJ1-2	NA	NA	TRBV30	CAWSDEYGYTF	TGTGCCTGGAGCGACGAATATGGCTACACCTTC
TRBJ1-5	NA	NA	TRBV18	CASSPTQGISNQPQHF	TGTGCCAGCTCTCCCACACAGGGAATTAGCAATCAGCCCCAGCATTTT